These 9 T cell receptor beta chains came from one sample sequenced in a study of blood T cell repertoires in COVID-19. Clones were sequenced by immunoSEQ multiplex PCR, and TCRdb holds only the in-frame ones, with some missing. The sample includes some 110,000 clones, roughly nine tenths seen only once; the top ten take about 7.7%. The source material was peripheral blood. These receptors originate from a human donor in a cohort sampled during active COVID-19.

J is TRBJ2-1 and V is TRBV15; the D gene is possibly TRBD2 (6 bases). Trimming pared 0 bases from V and 9 bases from J, leaving 12 bases between. Germline V gene lookup returns CDR1 LNHNV and CDR2 YYDKDF (reference sequence). This CDR3 has 14 residues. The CDR3 sequence: CATSRDSRAGEQFF. Written as DNA, the CDR3 is TGTGCCACCAGCAGAGATTCGAGAGCGGGTGAGCAGTTCTTC.

CDR3 amino acids: CASSTASRDRGPNEQFF. CDR3 sequence (DNA): TGTGCCAGCAGCACCGCGAGCCGGGACAGGGGTCCAAATGAGCAGTTCTTC. The gene calls are TRBV7-3 and TRBJ2-1; TRBD1 agrees at 10 bases. The CDR3 is 17 amino acids. CDR1 is SGHTA and CDR2 is FQGTGA in the germline V gene. The ends lost 5 bases at V and 7 bases at J; junction bases unmatched: 14.

This clone has only one observation. The rearrangement links TRBV3-1 (or the pseudogene TRBV3-2) to TRBJ2-3, with D unresolved. V was cut by 1 base and J by 0 bases, with 11 bases left in between. CDR1 is LGHDT, CDR2 YNNKEL, per germline (reference sequence). The CDR3 sequence is 16 residues long. This chain's CDR3 is CASSQAGSESTDTQYF. The CDR3 coding sequence is TGTGCCAGCAGCCAAGCCGGGTCCGAGAGCACAGATACGCAGTATTTT.

The gene calls are TRBV5-4 and TRBJ2-5; TRBD2 aligns across 13 bases. The CDR3 consists of 18 residues. V dropped 2 bases and J dropped 3; count of bases not matched to a gene: 10. Germline values: CDR1 SGHNT, CDR2 YYREEE (reference sequence). Here the CDR3 reads CASSFGRTSGSGEETQYF. The CDR3 nucleotides are TGTGCCAGCAGCTTTGGTAGGACTAGCGGGAGTGGGGAAGAGACCCAGTACTTC.

In this sample, this clone turned up once. The gene calls are TRBV6-5 and TRBJ2-5; D is perhaps TRBD1 (5 bases). The CDR3 consists of 13 residues. The germline gives CDR1 MNHEY, CDR2 SVGAGI. V was shortened by 5 bases and J by 5 bases, with 12 bases between the two germline ends. The DNA for the CDR3 is TGTGCCAGCAGTAGGTCAGGGTGGGAGACCCAGTACTTC. Translating it yields CASSRSGWETQYF.

CDR3 loop: CASSPATNPNTGELFF. CDR3 DNA sequence: TGTGCCAGCTCACCAGCGACTAACCCGAACACCGGGGAGCTGTTTTTT. This rearrangement joins TRBV18 to TRBJ2-2, with D perhaps TRBD2 (5 bases). Germline V gives CDR1 KGHSH, CDR2 LQKENI. The CDR3 length is 16 residues. The V end lost 2 bases, the J end lost 0 bases, and 10 bases lay between the germline ends. The full variable domain, in which reference TRBV18 and TRBJ2-2 provide the parts outside the CDR3, is NAGVMQNPRHLVRRRGQEARLRCSPMKGHSHVYWYRQLPEEGLKFMVYLQKENIIDESGMPKERFSAEFPKEGPSILRIQQVVRGDSAAYFCASSPATNPNTGELFFGEGSRLTVL.

This chain links TRBV24-1 with TRBJ2-7; 10 bases align to TRBD1. Germline V lookup: CDR1 KGHDR, CDR2 SFDVKD. The V segment lost 6 bases and the J segment 4 bases; nucleotides outside the gene matches: 2. This CDR3 is built from 13 residues. As DNA, the CDR3 is TGTGCCACCAGTAGGGACAGGGGATACGAGCAGTACTTC. Translated: CATSRDRGYEQYF.

The chain joins TRBV18 to TRBJ1-2, with 7 bases aligning to TRBD1. The CDR3 runs to 15 residues. V lost 0 bases and J lost 7; bases outside the gene matches: 8. Germline V gene sequence: CDR1 KGHSH, CDR2 LQKENI. The CDR3 DNA follows: TGTGCCAGCTCACCACCGTACTTCGAGGGGGCTGGCTACACCTTC. It yields the protein CASSPPYFEGAGYTF. The full variable domain, in which reference TRBV18 and TRBJ1-2 provide the parts outside the CDR3, is NAGVMQNPRHLVRRRGQEARLRCSPMKGHSHVYWYRQLPEEGLKFMVYLQKENIIDESGMPKERFSAEFPKEGPSILRIQQVVRGDSAAYFCASSPPYFEGAGYTFGSGTRLTVV.

V usage is TRBV19 and J usage is TRBJ2-1, with D maybe TRBD2 (5 bases). Germline V gene data show CDR1 as LNHDA and CDR2 as SQIVND (reference sequence). This CDR3 spans 17 amino acids. The V gene lost 3 bases and the J gene lost 4 bases, with 19 bases spanning the gap. The CDR3 nucleotides are TGTGCCAGTAGTATCGAGGGAGCATCTACGCTTTACAATGAGCAGTTCTTC. It specifies CASSIEGASTLYNEQFF.